The T cell receptor beta chain under discussion was sequenced for a study of blood T cell repertoires in COVID-19. Study in general: Nucleic acid was either cDNA or gDNA, and it came from T cells, B-cell-depleted T cells, or PBMCs.

Germline assignment: CDR1 SNHLY and CDR2 FYNNEI. The CDR3 covers 16 residues. The V and J ends lost 5 bases and 6 bases respectively, with 19 bases between them. Participants' own reports of clinical history determined their cohort assignment. A PCR-confirmed or clinician-diagnosed COVID-19 case had contacted exposed participants within 2 weeks of entry. Per the original methods: Counts of nucleated cells, estimated from reference gene primer amplification, were obtained. Here immunoSEQ multiplex PCR was the method, and the copy in TCRdb shows in-frame clones only, minus some. V and J calls and clone size are those listed in that table; D and trimming were worked out from the DNA. The sample has over 200,000 clones; around 91% are singletons.

The TCR comes from a man aged 30-40 years who had been exposed to COVID-19. The material sequenced was PBMCs or T cells enriched from blood (not recorded which). The J gene is TRBJ2-2, the V gene TRBV2, with a tentative D call TRBD1 (5 bases). CDR3 in amino acids: CASSRRVSFGAGELFF. In nucleotides, the CDR3 is TGTGCCAGCAGTCGCAGGGTGAGCTTTGGCGCCGGGGAGCTGTTTTTT.